A selection of T cell receptor beta chains follows, all from one sample in a study of Ad26.COV2.S vaccination and SARS-CoV-2 variants. Using immunoSEQ multiplex PCR, the repertoire was profiled, and TCRdb retains in-frame clones only, with some absent. The profile shows 400,000 to 450,000 clones, around 90% of them singletons. The specimen was peripheral blood, collected in a trial of Ad26.COV2.S vaccine versus placebo. These receptor sequences come from a person between 18 and 60 years old who received the Ad26.COV2.S COVID-19 vaccine or a placebo. CDR3s include the opening cysteine and the closing phenylalanine or tryptophan.

j_call | v_call | cdr3_aa
TRBJ2-6 | TRBV12-3/TRBV12-4 | CASSEAGANVLTF
TRBJ1-2 | TRBV2 | CASSEESGTVYGYTF
TRBJ2-3 | TRBV6-5 | CASSRQGADTQYF
TRBJ2-2 | TRBV7-2 | CASRATGGGTGELFF
TRBJ2-1 | TRBV4-2 | CASSHPGAAGTSNEQFF
TRBJ2-3 | TRBV4-2 | CASSQGLAGGTTDTQYF
TRBJ2-3 | TRBV6-1 | CASSEALLGAGGTDTQYF
TRBJ2-7 | TRBV3-1/TRBV3-2 | CASSQETSVDEQYF
TRBJ2-7 | TRBV7-8 | CASSLNLGEVGTYEQYF
TRBJ2-1 | TRBV10-3 | CAISGSGVHNEQFF
TRBJ2-7 | TRBV18 | CASSPRTGEYEQYF
TRBJ2-1 | TRBV9 | CASRDALHNEQFF
TRBJ2-7 | TRBV6-5 | CASSYSSGISYEQYF
TRBJ1-2 | TRBV6-2/TRBV6-3 | CASSYDRAGYGYTF
TRBJ1-1 | TRBV7-9 | CASSSPAHMAEGEAFF
TRBJ2-7 | TRBV6-5 | CASSYGDSKPPFF
TRBJ2-7 | TRBV10-3 | CAISESTYEQYF
TRBJ2-1 | TRBV7-9 | CASSLPGLEEQFF
TRBJ2-1 | TRBV18 | CASSSGGGSNEQFF
TRBJ1-1 | TRBV5-4 | CASSFGTDPLTEAFF
TRBJ2-5 | TRBV28 | CASSLHRAQETQYF
TRBJ2-1 | TRBV19 | CASGTSGRIF
TRBJ1-5 | TRBV3-1/TRBV3-2 | CASSQGGRSNQPQHF
TRBJ1-1 | TRBV27 | CASSSREPGNTEAFF
TRBJ2-2 | TRBV7-9 | CASSPHGAGELFF
TRBJ2-1 | TRBV6-2/TRBV6-3 | CASSSPGLAGMKGEQFF
TRBJ2-3 | TRBV28 | CASSPGQLHTDTQYF
TRBJ2-4 | TRBV3-1/TRBV3-2 | CASSQVVGQGRVRSKNIQYF
TRBJ2-7 | TRBV28 | CASSPPGVGYEQYF
TRBJ1-4 | TRBV2 | CASSPMGEKLFF
TRBJ1-4 | TRBV6-5 | CASRDRGRVSEKLFF
TRBJ1-1 | TRBV27 | CASSWTVNTEAFF
TRBJ1-4 | TRBV27 | CASSLRTGNNEKLFF
TRBJ1-1 | TRBV7-2 | CASSLVVRGTEAFF
TRBJ1-6 | TRBV5-6 | CASSQKGTGVYSPLHF
TRBJ1-2 | TRBV9 | CASSVGMSGLNYGYTF
TRBJ2-7 | TRBV7-9 | CASSLDGTAYEQYF
TRBJ2-7 | TRBV29-1 | CSVEVSDSYEQYF
TRBJ2-1 | TRBV5-1 | CASSLDSSGRDEQFF
TRBJ2-3 | TRBV25-1 | CASSEFKDTQYF
TRBJ2-1 | TRBV25-1 | CASTTSGSSYNEQFF
TRBJ2-7 | TRBV7-2 | CASSLGSGQGLEQYF
TRBJ1-2 | TRBV28 | CASRRIGGGGYGYTF
TRBJ2-7 | TRBV7-2 | CASSLGRGFPYEQYF
TRBJ2-1 | TRBV19 | CASSTRDSTLIGSYNEQFF
TRBJ1-1 | TRBV12-5 | CASGPRGRTEAFF
TRBJ2-5 | TRBV5-1 | CASSLYRAGETQYF
TRBJ2-5 | TRBV7-9 | CASSRTGSLQETQYF
TRBJ2-1 | TRBV28 | CASSFSLAGEKQFF
TRBJ2-1 | TRBV27 | CASSRMSGTYNEQFF
TRBJ1-1 | TRBV29-1 | CSVSRMNTEAFF
TRBJ2-1 | TRBV7-3 | CASSLGGSENEQFF
TRBJ1-1 | TRBV6-2/TRBV6-3 | CASSHHRDGGTEAFF
TRBJ1-2 | TRBV9 | CASSVGQGYGYTF
TRBJ1-5 | TRBV28 | CASSHKPGQGNSNQPQHF
TRBJ2-1 | TRBV7-9 | CASGPAVAGRLAYEQFF
TRBJ1-6 | TRBV27 | CASSFSLNSPLHF
TRBJ2-7 | TRBV27 | CASSFGSGTGGNEQYF
TRBJ1-2 | TRBV6-5 | CASSYSGGTDYTF
TRBJ2-5 | TRBV7-2 | CASSFWGNPQETQYF